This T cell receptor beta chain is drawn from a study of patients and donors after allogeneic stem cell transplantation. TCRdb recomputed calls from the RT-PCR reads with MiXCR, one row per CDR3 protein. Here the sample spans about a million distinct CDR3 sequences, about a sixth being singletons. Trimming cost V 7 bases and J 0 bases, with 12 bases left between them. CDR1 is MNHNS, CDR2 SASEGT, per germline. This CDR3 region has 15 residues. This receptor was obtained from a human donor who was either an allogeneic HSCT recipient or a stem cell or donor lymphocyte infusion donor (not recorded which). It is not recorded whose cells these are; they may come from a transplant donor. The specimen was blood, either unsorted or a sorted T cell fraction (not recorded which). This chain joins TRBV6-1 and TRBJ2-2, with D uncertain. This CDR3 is CASTGRISNTGELFF. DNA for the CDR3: TGTGCCAGCACTGGACGGATTTCGAACACCGGGGAGCTGTTTTTT.